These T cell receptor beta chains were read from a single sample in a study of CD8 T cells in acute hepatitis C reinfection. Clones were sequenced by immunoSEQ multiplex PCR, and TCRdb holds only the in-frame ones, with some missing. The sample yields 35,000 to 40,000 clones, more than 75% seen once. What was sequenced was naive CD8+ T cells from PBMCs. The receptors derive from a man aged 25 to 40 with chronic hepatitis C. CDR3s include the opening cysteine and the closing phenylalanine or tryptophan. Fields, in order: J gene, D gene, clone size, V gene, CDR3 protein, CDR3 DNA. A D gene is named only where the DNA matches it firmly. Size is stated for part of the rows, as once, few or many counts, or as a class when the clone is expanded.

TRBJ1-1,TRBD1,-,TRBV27,CASSLLQGGTEAFF,TGTGCCAGCAGTTTACTCCAGGGGGGCACTGAAGCTTTCTTT
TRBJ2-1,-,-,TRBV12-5,CASAPEDNEQFF,TGTGCTAGTGCCCCCGAGGACAATGAGCAGTTCTTC
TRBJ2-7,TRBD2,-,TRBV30,CAWRSLAGRYEQYF,TGTGCCTGGAGGTCTCTAGCGGGAAGATACGAGCAGTACTTC
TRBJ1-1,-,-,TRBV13,CASSLTRGMNTEAFF,TGTGCCAGCAGCTTAACCCGGGGGATGAACACTGAAGCTTTCTTT
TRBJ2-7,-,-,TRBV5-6,CASGDGISYEQYF,TGTGCCAGCGGGGACGGAATCTCCTACGAGCAGTACTTC
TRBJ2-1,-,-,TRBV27,CASSFGGSSYNEQFF,TGTGCCAGCAGTTTCGGTGGGAGCTCCTACAATGAGCAGTTCTTC
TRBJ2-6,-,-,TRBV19,CASVVGAGANVLTF,TGTGCCAGTGTGGTTGGGGCTGGGGCCAACGTCCTGACTTTC
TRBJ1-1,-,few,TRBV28,CASRDGNTEAFF,TGTGCCAGCAGGGACGGGAACACTGAAGCTTTCTTT
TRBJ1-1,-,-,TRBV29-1,CSWTSEGKLMGTEAFF,TGCAGCTGGACCTCTGAGGGAAAGTTGATGGGTACTGAAGCTTTCTTT
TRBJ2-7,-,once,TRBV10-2,CASTDEGREQYF,TGCGCCAGCACCGACGAGGGGCGCGAGCAGTACTTC
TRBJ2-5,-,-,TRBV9,CASSPQVQETQYF,TGTGCCAGCAGCCCACAGGTACAAGAGACCCAGTACTTC
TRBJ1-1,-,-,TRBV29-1,CSVGDTEAFF,TGCAGCGTTGGCGACACTGAAGCTTTCTTT
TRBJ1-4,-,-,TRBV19,CASSMAMGVEKLFF,TGTGCCAGTAGTATGGCGATGGGGGTGGAAAAACTGTTTTTT
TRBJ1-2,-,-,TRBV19,CASSQGALGYTF,TGTGCCAGTAGTCAGGGAGCGCTTGGCTACACCTTC
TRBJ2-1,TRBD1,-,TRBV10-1,CASSEDRGIYNEQFF,TGCGCCAGCAGTGAAGACAGGGGAATCTACAATGAGCAGTTCTTC
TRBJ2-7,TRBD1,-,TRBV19,CASTPGTGTYEQYF,TGTGCCAGTACCCCCGGGACAGGGACGTACGAGCAGTACTTC
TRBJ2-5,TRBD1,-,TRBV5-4,CASSLDRGLETQYF,TGTGCCAGCAGCTTGGACAGGGGGCTGGAGACCCAGTACTTC
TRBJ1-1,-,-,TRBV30,CAWSVGGLAEAFF,TGTGCCTGGAGTGTAGGGGGGTTGGCTGAAGCTTTCTTT